This T cell receptor (beta chain) stems from a study of patients and donors after allogeneic stem cell transplantation. TCRdb passed the RT-PCR reads through MiXCR, listing each CDR3 protein once. The table includes some 880,000 distinct CDR3 sequences, under 20% detected once. The V and J ends lost 0 bases and 2 bases, in that order; junction bases with no gene match: 7. This CDR3 spans 16 amino acids. In germline, CDR1 is MNHEY, CDR2 SVGEGT. The source of this sequence is a human donor who was either an allogeneic HSCT recipient or a stem cell or donor lymphocyte infusion donor (not recorded which). It is not recorded whose cells these are; they may come from a transplant donor. The sequenced sample was blood, either unsorted or a sorted T cell fraction (not recorded which). The gene calls are TRBV6-2 or TRBV6-3 and TRBJ2-7; 7 nucleotides match TRBD1. For the CDR3, the DNA is TGTGCCAGCAGTTACTCGATAGGGCAGGGGGCCTACGAGCAGTACTTC. Amino acid sequence: CASSYSIGQGAYEQYF.